These 3 T cell receptor beta chains were all obtained from the same sample, sequenced in a study of blood T cells in healthy people across ages. The use of a sample-barcoded 5' primer and a J-beta primer mix characterized a second PCR of about 6 to 12 cycles. TCRdb recomputed calls from the 5' RACE reads with MiXCR, one row per CDR3 protein. The table lists over a million distinct CDR3 sequences, about 45% of them singletons. Source material: blood. These receptors all come from a woman aged 18-29 years in good health.

CDR3 region: CASSFRGPGEQYF. The CDR3 nucleotides are TGTGCCAGCAGCTTTCGGGGCCCTGGGGAGCAGTACTTC. The chain links TRBV7-2 to TRBJ2-7, with D possibly being TRBD1 or TRBD2 (5 bases each). V was clipped by 3 bases and J by 7 bases, with 13 bases between them. This CDR3 has 13 amino acids. Germline V CDR1 and CDR2: SGHTA, FQGNSA.

The chain is built from TRBV12-5 and TRBJ2-5, with D tentatively TRBD1 or TRBD2 (5 bases each). The V and J ends lost 4 bases and 0 bases respectively, with 12 bases between them. There are 15 residues in the CDR3. CDR1 LGHNT and CDR2 FRNRAP come from the germline V gene. CDR3 sequence reads: CASGWAPGHQETQYF. The CDR3 DNA sequence: TGTGCTAGTGGTTGGGCCCCGGGACACCAAGAGACCCAGTACTTC.

For this clonotype: At one end the junction does not follow the germline gene, possibly because of a read error. This chain links TRBV7-9 with TRBJ1-2; D remains ambiguous. The CDR3 totals 19 residues. Per germline, CDR1 SEHNR and CDR2 FQNEAQ (reference sequence). DNA of the CDR3: TGTGCCGGCAGCTTAGTGCGTTTCTGGACTGCGGACTCTAACTATGGCTACACCTTC. Translating gives CAGSLVRFWTADSNYGYTF. The whole variable domain, remainder taken from reference TRBV7-9 and TRBJ1-2, is DTGVSQNPRHKITKRGQNVTFRCDPISEHNRLYWYRQTLGQGPEFLTYFQNEAQLEKSRLLSDRFSAERPKGSFSTLEIQRTEQGDSAMYLCAGSLVRFWTADSNYGYTFGSGTRLTVV.